The present T cell receptor beta chain was sequenced within a study of cytomegalovirus exposure and HLA in healthy donors. While unrecorded immune exposures were likely, the donors were nominally healthy when sampled. The PCR ran on 60 Vbeta and 13 Jbeta primers. Measured with immunoSEQ multiplex PCR; TCRdb has only the in-frame clones, and not every one. The sample holds 150,000 to 250,000 clones, 60% to 85% seen once. Whole-study findings and limits: An analysis was carried out later, and it reportedly showed fewer N-insertions in an Asian-associated ancestry cluster than the approximately 680-donor mean. In an earlier analysis, in around 590 donors, most V segments appeared productive either ~87% or ~30% of the time.

Concerning this clone: Its target is not known.

This clonotype was sampled from a girl aged 5-17 years in good health and CMV-seropositive. The sequencing sample was made of PBMCs.

The DNA of the CDR3 is TGTGCCAGCAGCCCGAGCCCGGCGGCTAGCGGAACCTACGAGCAGTACTTC. Protein: CASSPSPAASGTYEQYF. The chain has TRBV4-2 and TRBJ2-7, with 7 bases identical to TRBD2. This CDR3 region has 17 residues. J was trimmed by 2 bases and V by 4 bases; bases with no gene match: 14. The V gene's germline CDR1 is LGHNA and CDR2 YNFKEQ.